This is a list of T cell receptor beta chains from one sample in a study of blood T cell repertoires in COVID-19. The data were produced by immunoSEQ multiplex PCR, yet TCRdb's version contains in-frame clones alone and is incomplete. Altogether 230,000 or so clones are present, approximately 92% being singletons, with the ten largest covering around 4.6%. The specimen sequenced was peripheral blood. The receptors originated from a woman aged 40 to 50 who had recovered from COVID-19. CDR3s leave out the opening cysteine and the closing phenylalanine or tryptophan. Each record gives: CDR3 length, J gene, clone size, V gene, CDR3 protein. Part of the rows lack a size; the others show once, few, many or a class for expanded clones.

length: 10
J: TRBJ2-7
size: .
V: TRBV7-9
CDR3: ASSQATYEQY

length: 12
J: TRBJ1-5
size: .
V: TRBV30
CDR3: AWSVLQGVQPQH

length: 14
J: TRBJ2-1
size: .
V: TRBV27
CDR3: ASSLSVGQVYHEQF

length: 13
J: TRBJ1-2
size: .
V: TRBV4-3
CDR3: ASSQVLGLNYGYT

length: 11
J: TRBJ2-2
size: .
V: TRBV29-1
CDR3: SAIQGAYGELF

length: 13
J: TRBJ2-5
size: .
V: TRBV19
CDR3: ASSGPGTGVETQY

length: 11
J: TRBJ2-7
size: .
V: TRBV12-3/TRBV12-4
CDR3: ASRTSGVNQQY

length: 12
J: TRBJ2-1
size: .
V: TRBV7-3
CDR3: ASSLIGGDHEQF

length: 11
J: TRBJ2-3
size: once
V: TRBV5-1
CDR3: ASSHRQTDTQY

length: 13
J: TRBJ2-7
size: .
V: TRBV25-1
CDR3: ASSVLWGQGYEQY

length: 9
J: TRBJ2-1
size: .
V: TRBV20-1
CDR3: SASRSLTAV

length: 13
J: TRBJ2-2
size: .
V: TRBV24-1
CDR3: ATSRRDIDTGELF

length: 13
J: TRBJ2-6
size: .
V: TRBV6-1
CDR3: ASSEGSSGANVLT

length: 13
J: TRBJ2-1
size: .
V: TRBV5-1
CDR3: ASSTGTTPYNEQF

length: 13
J: TRBJ2-1
size: .
V: TRBV28
CDR3: ASSSSGGALTEQF

length: 10
J: TRBJ2-7
size: .
V: TRBV2
CDR3: ASASGGYEQY

length: 14
J: TRBJ2-7
size: .
V: TRBV6-5
CDR3: ASSYSGGLKNYEQY

length: 12
J: TRBJ2-7
size: .
V: TRBV5-1
CDR3: ASSKGDSTYEQY

length: 13
J: TRBJ2-1
size: .
V: TRBV5-4
CDR3: ASSFGGRSYNEQF

length: 13
J: TRBJ2-7
size: .
V: TRBV5-6
CDR3: ASSFQGGRAYEQY

length: 16
J: TRBJ2-3
size: .
V: TRBV2
CDR3: ASSQEGAAGGSTDTQY

length: 13
J: TRBJ2-5
size: .
V: TRBV4-3
CDR3: ASSLRLAPGETQY

length: 10
J: TRBJ1-5
size: .
V: TRBV6-5
CDR3: ASSSGSQPQH

length: 13
J: TRBJ1-2
size: once
V: TRBV5-4
CDR3: ASSSSRGRDYGYT

length: 13
J: TRBJ1-4
size: .
V: TRBV4-3
CDR3: ASSQEQTGDEKLF

length: 13
J: TRBJ2-7
size: .
V: TRBV10-2
CDR3: ASRTPGTDLYEQY

length: 11
J: TRBJ1-1
size: .
V: TRBV11-2
CDR3: ASSISTGAEAF

length: 14
J: TRBJ2-5
size: .
V: TRBV11-1
CDR3: ASSLGASGFQETQY

length: 12
J: TRBJ2-7
size: .
V: TRBV28
CDR3: ASSLDRVVNEQY

length: 13
J: TRBJ1-1
size: .
V: TRBV7-9
CDR3: ASSLALGENTEAF

length: 13
J: TRBJ2-3
size: once
V: TRBV11-2
CDR3: ASSAPGHLGNTQY

length: 13
J: TRBJ2-3
size: .
V: TRBV15
CDR3: ATSRAGPGVDTQY

length: 15
J: TRBJ2-1
size: .
V: TRBV7-8
CDR3: ASSSSLAGGFHNEQF

length: 13
J: TRBJ2-1
size: .
V: TRBV5-4
CDR3: ASSLKLAGGNEQF

length: 16
J: TRBJ2-1
size: .
V: TRBV15
CDR3: ATSSIPPLAGGNNEQF

length: 14
J: TRBJ1-2
size: once
V: TRBV19
CDR3: ASKEFSTGGVYGYT

length: 11
J: TRBJ2-5
size: .
V: TRBV11-3
CDR3: ASSSSDRETQY

length: 15
J: TRBJ2-2
size: .
V: TRBV7-8
CDR3: ASSLDRGRGNTGELF

length: 11
J: TRBJ1-2
size: once
V: TRBV12-3/TRBV12-4
CDR3: ASSPTGRYGYT

length: 13
J: TRBJ1-1
size: .
V: TRBV4-1
CDR3: ASSQEPGDETEAF

length: 11
J: TRBJ2-3
size: few
V: TRBV6-5
CDR3: ASRPGGAYTQY

length: 10
J: TRBJ1-6
size: .
V: TRBV5-1
CDR3: AIQERGSPLH

length: 12
J: TRBJ2-3
size: .
V: TRBV3-1/TRBV3-2
CDR3: ASSHGGNADTQY

length: 9
J: TRBJ2-5
size: .
V: TRBV13
CDR3: ASSRRGTQY

length: 9
J: TRBJ2-3
size: .
V: TRBV10-1
CDR3: ASTGQGTQY

length: 14
J: TRBJ2-7
size: .
V: TRBV5-1
CDR3: ASSFGRGGPFDEQY

length: 12
J: TRBJ1-5
size: .
V: TRBV4-1
CDR3: ASSQVQGNQPQH

length: 13
J: TRBJ2-7
size: few
V: TRBV15
CDR3: ATSRQGIGYYEQY

length: 13
J: TRBJ1-3
size: .
V: TRBV28
CDR3: ASSPGGSSGNTIY

length: 15
J: TRBJ2-2
size: .
V: TRBV18
CDR3: ASSPFPRQVNTGELF

length: 9
J: TRBJ1-2
size: once
V: TRBV30
CDR3: AWSSVYGYT

length: 10
J: TRBJ2-7
size: .
V: TRBV19
CDR3: ASSIVASEQY

length: 11
J: TRBJ1-2
size: .
V: TRBV11-2
CDR3: ASSPQTGYGYT